Presented here are 26 T cell receptor beta chains from one specimen sequenced in a study of blood T cell repertoires in COVID-19. Data came from immunoSEQ multiplex PCR; TCRdb stores just in-frame clones and leaves some out. In the table there are about 130,000 clones, about 83% of which are singletons. The sequenced sample was peripheral blood. The receptors come from a man between 35 and 55 years old with active or convalescent COVID-19.

V is TRBV7-2 and J is TRBJ1-3; D not certain. V gave up 8 bases and J gave up 0 bases, with 8 bases separating them. Per the germline V gene, CDR1 is SGHTA and CDR2 is FQGNSA. The CDR3 is made up of 13 amino acids. The chain's CDR3 is CASGKSSGNTIYF. The CDR3 DNA sequence: TGTGCCAGCGGCAAATCCTCTGGAAACACCATATATTTT.

The chain couples TRBV2 to TRBJ1-2, with D hard to call. Trimming removed 5 bases from V and 5 bases from J, with 15 bases in between. This CDR3 contains 14 residues. Germline V gene data show CDR1 as SNHLY and CDR2 as FYNNEI. The CDR3 sequence is CASSRTQFRYGYTF. CDR3 in DNA: TGTGCCAGCAGTCGTACACAGTTCCGATATGGCTACACCTTC.

This sequence joins TRBV3-1 (or the pseudogene TRBV3-2) and TRBJ2-2, with TRBD2 matching over 14 bases. The CDR3 has 18 amino acids. Trimming took 4 bases from V and 5 from J; bases not matched to a gene: 9. Germline V CDR1 and CDR2: LGHDT, YNNKEL (reference sequence). CDR3 DNA sequence: TGTGCCAGCAGCCGCCGACTAGCGGGGGGGCCGGGTACCGGGGAGCTGTTTTTT. Protein product: CASSRRLAGGPGTGELFF.

J is TRBJ1-4 and V is TRBV10-3; tentative D call: TRBD1 (6 bases). V lost 4 bases and J 7 bases, leaving 10 bases between the germline ends. There are 13 residues in the CDR3. Germline CDR1 reads ENHRY; CDR2 reads SYGVKD. The CDR3 is CAISGGGGEKLFF. The CDR3 DNA is TGTGCCATCAGTGGCGGGGGCGGTGAAAAACTGTTTTTT.

V gene TRBV5-1 combines with J gene TRBJ1-1; the match to TRBD1 covers 8 bases. The J segment lost 10 bases and the V segment lost 2 bases, leaving 4 bases of the junction unmatched. There are 12 residues in the CDR3. Per the germline V gene, CDR1 is SGHRS and CDR2 is YFSETQ. Here the CDR3 reads CASSLGQGSAFF. In DNA form, the CDR3 reads TGCGCCAGCAGCTTAGGACAGGGATCAGCTTTCTTT.

The chain couples TRBV6-1 to TRBJ2-1; possible D gene TRBD2, 7 bases. The CDR3 has 14 residues. Trimming stripped 1 base from V and 6 bases from J, with 10 bases between. Germline values: CDR1 MNHNS, CDR2 SASEGT. The CDR3 region has the DNA TGTGCCAGCAGTGAAGAGGGGGGGCCCAATGAGCAGTTCTTC. This translates into CASSEEGGPNEQFF.

V usage is TRBV24-1 and J usage is TRBJ2-3; TRBD1 matches 10 bases. The CDR3 is made up of 16 amino acids. The ends lost 4 bases at V and 7 bases at J; junction bases unmatched: 10. CDR1 and CDR2 (germline): KGHDR, SFDVKD. CDR3 DNA: TGTGCCACCAGTGACCCCGGGACAGGGGCGGCCTATACGCAGTATTTT. Translating it yields CATSDPGTGAAYTQYF.

Only one count was recorded for this clone. This chain connects TRBV6-6 to TRBJ1-2, with TRBD1 identical over 9 bases. Unmatched junction bases numbered 9, after V lost 6 bases and J lost 4 bases. Germline lookup yields CDR1 MNHNY and CDR2 SVGAGI (reference sequence). The CDR3 is 15 amino acids. The CDR3 spells CASRLPGQGVYGYTF. The CDR3 nucleotides read TGTGCCAGCAGACTTCCGGGACAGGGCGTCTATGGCTACACCTTC.

J is TRBJ1-2 and V is TRBV19; no definite D call. CDR1 LNHDA and CDR2 SQIVND come from the germline V gene (reference sequence). The CDR3 extends over 14 amino acids. Trimming stripped 7 bases from V and 4 bases from J, with 16 bases between. This chain's CDR3 is CASTTPGVSYGYTF. The CDR3 nucleotides read TGTGCCAGTACCACCCCCGGGGTGAGCTATGGCTACACCTTC.

This clone is a singleton in its sample. The V and J genes are TRBV2 and TRBJ2-3, with 9 bases that match TRBD2. V dropped 5 bases and J dropped 2; count of bases not matched to a gene: 8. This CDR3 spans 16 amino acids. CDR1 is SNHLY and CDR2 is FYNNEI in the germline V gene. CDR3: CASSSHPSGVTDTQYF. The CDR3, as DNA: TGTGCCAGCAGTTCTCACCCTAGCGGGGTCACAGATACGCAGTATTTT.

V gene TRBV15 combines with J gene TRBJ1-3; D gene uncertain. Germline loops: CDR1 LNHNV, CDR2 YYDKDF (reference sequence). This CDR3 region has 12 residues. Trimming left V 5 bases short and J 3 bases short, with 5 bases between. CDR3 nucleotide sequence: TGTGCCACCAGCGCAGTTGGAAACACCATATATTTT. It encodes CATSAVGNTIYF.

This chain links TRBV11-1 with TRBJ1-6; D not certain. V was pared by 5 bases and J by 5 bases, with 10 bases between. The CDR3 runs 14 residues. The germline V gene has CDR1 SGHAT and CDR2 FQDESV (reference sequence). As DNA, the CDR3 is TGTGCCAGCAGCCGGACGACTAATAATTCACCCCTCCACTTT. This translates into CASSRTTNNSPLHF.

The V and J genes are TRBV19 and TRBJ2-7; 11 bases match TRBD1. This CDR3 region has 16 residues. V lost 6 bases to trimming and J lost 5 bases; unmatched junction nucleotides: 12. The germline V gene has CDR1 LNHDA and CDR2 SQIVND (reference sequence). CDR3 protein: CASSRSQDRGPHEQYF. CDR3 nucleotide sequence: TGTGCCAGTAGCCGAAGCCAGGACAGGGGGCCTCACGAGCAGTACTTC.

This rearrangement joins TRBV7-8 to TRBJ2-7; D gene ambiguous. V gave up 5 bases and J gave up 0 bases, with 11 bases separating them. Germline lookup yields CDR1 SGHVS and CDR2 FQNEAQ. The CDR3 has 14 residues. The CDR3 nucleotides read TGTGCCAGCAGCCCCTTAGTTAGCTCCTACGAGCAGTACTTC. This codes for CASSPLVSSYEQYF. Together with reference TRBV7-8 and TRBJ2-7, the CDR3 gives the full variable domain: GAGVSQSPRYKVAKRGQDVALRCDPISGHVSLFWYQQALGQGPEFLTYFQNEAQLDKSGLPSDRFFAERPEGSVSTLKIQRTQQEDSAVYLCASSPLVSSYEQYFGPGTRLTVT.

The chain uses TRBV3-1 (or the pseudogene TRBV3-2) and TRBJ2-4; no reliable D call. CDR1 LGHDT and CDR2 YNNKEL come from the germline V gene (reference sequence). The CDR3 spans 14 residues. Trimming removed 0 bases at V and 6 bases at J, with 9 bases between. The CDR3 coding sequence is TGTGCCAGCAGCCAAGACCAACAGCCAAACATTCAGTACTTC. Translation gives CASSQDQQPNIQYF.

This sequence joins TRBV7-7 and TRBJ2-5, with D perhaps TRBD2 (6 bases). The CDR3 runs 15 residues. Germline V gene sequence: CDR1 SSHAT, CDR2 FNYEAQ (reference sequence). Trimming took 1 base from V and 0 from J, leaving 9 bases between them. The CDR3 region has the DNA TGTGCCAGCAGCTTAGTCCGGGGGAACCAAGAGACCCAGTACTTC. It translates to CASSLVRGNQETQYF.

The V gene is TRBV11-2, the J gene TRBJ1-5; TRBD1 matches at 9 bases. The CDR3 totals 14 residues. Germline V CDR1 and CDR2: SGHAT, FQNNGV. V was pared by 5 bases and J by 4 bases, with 3 bases of the junction left unmatched. CDR3 residues: CASSQGQGNQPQHF. CDR3 coding DNA: TGTGCCAGCAGCCAGGGACAGGGTAATCAGCCCCAGCATTTT.

The CDR3 sequence is CASSFGHPLDEQYF. For the CDR3, the DNA is TGCGCCAGCAGCTTTGGACATCCCCTCGACGAGCAGTACTTC. This chain joins TRBV5-1 and TRBJ2-7; possibly TRBD1 for D (5 bases). Per germline, CDR1 SGHRS and CDR2 YFSETQ. The V end was cut by 2 bases, the J end by 5 bases, with 14 bases between. The CDR3 runs 14 residues.

The rearrangement joins TRBV18 to TRBJ1-3; D call uncertain. The V gene's germline CDR1 is KGHSH and CDR2 LQKENI. This CDR3 comprises 13 residues. V lost 7 bases to trimming and J lost 8 bases, with 15 bases between them. The CDR3 loop reads CASFTNWGDTIYF. DNA for the CDR3: TGTGCCAGCTTCACAAATTGGGGAGACACCATATATTTT.

The J gene is TRBJ1-5, the V gene TRBV12-1; the table gives TRBD1 as D, unverified against the DNA. TRBV12-1 is a known pseudogene. There are 18 residues in the CDR3. The CDR3 DNA reads as TGTGCCAGCAGCCGGGACAGGGGGCGAAGCGGGTGCCAGCAGCCCCAGCATTTT. Protein: CASSRDRGRSGCQQPQHF.

The chain is built from TRBV27 and TRBJ2-7, with a weak D call TRBD2 (5 bases). V lost 2 bases to trimming and J lost 3 bases, with 14 bases between them. The CDR3 spans 15 residues. From germline, CDR1 is MNHEY and CDR2 SMNVEV (reference sequence). CDR3 loop: CASSLISSRGYEQYF. The DNA for the CDR3 is TGTGCCAGCAGTTTAATATCTAGCCGAGGCTACGAGCAGTACTTC.

The genes are TRBV5-1 and TRBJ2-6, with 12 bases matching TRBD1. Germline lookup yields CDR1 SGHRS and CDR2 YFSETQ. The CDR3 spans 18 residues. J lost 3 bases, V lost 2 bases, and 6 bases had no gene match. In nucleotides, the CDR3 is TGCGCCAGCAGCTTCGGGGACAGGGGGCTTAGTGGGGCCAACGTCCTGACTTTC. This encodes CASSFGDRGLSGANVLTF.

This chain links TRBV19 with TRBJ1-4, with a tentative D call TRBD1 (6 bases). CDR1 is LNHDA, CDR2 SQIVND, per germline (reference sequence). The CDR3 is made up of 15 amino acids. V lost 7 bases and J 0 bases, leaving 12 bases between the germline ends. Here the CDR3 DNA reads TGTGCCAGTACCAGAGGGACACCAACTAATGAAAAACTGTTTTTT. It is translated as CASTRGTPTNEKLFF.

The genes are TRBV5-1 and TRBJ1-2; TRBD1 matches 7 bases. After removal of 4 bases from V and 6 bases from J, the junction contained 15 bases not matched to a gene. The CDR3 contains 16 residues. CDR1 and CDR2 from the germline V gene are SGHRS and YFSETQ. The CDR3 DNA reads TGCGCCAGCAGCGGAGATAACCTGACAGGGAAGAATGGCTACACCTTC. Its translation: CASSGDNLTGKNGYTF.

The DNA of the CDR3 is TGTGCTAGTGGTACAGGGTACGGGATCACAGATACGCAGTATTTT. Translated, it gives CASGTGYGITDTQYF. The J gene is TRBJ2-3, the V gene TRBV12-5; possible D gene TRBD1, 6 bases. V was shortened by 5 bases and J by 2 bases, with 14 bases between the two germline ends. Germline assignment: CDR1 LGHNT and CDR2 FRNRAP. This CDR3 region has 15 residues.

The rearrangement links TRBV2 to TRBJ2-7; 7 nucleotides line up with TRBD1. With 9 bases clipped from V and 0 bases from J, the junction kept 11 bases outside the gene matches. CDR1 is SNHLY and CDR2 is FYNNEI in the germline V gene. The CDR3 spans 15 residues. CDR3 protein: CASDTKGALSYEQYF. CDR3 nucleotides: TGTGCCAGTGACACAAAGGGGGCCCTCTCCTACGAGCAGTACTTC.